Given below is one T cell receptor beta chain in context. TCRdb's copy holds only in-frame clones and misses some; the assay was immunoSEQ multiplex PCR. The sample has around 400,000 clones, less than 90% seen once; the top ten hold approximately 5.4%. This sample is drawn from a study of blood T cell repertoires in COVID-19. As for the study in general: Sources were T cells, B-cell-depleted T cells, or PBMCs; the material itself was cDNA or gDNA.

Adults between roughly 18 and 89 years of age took part from fewer than 30 US areas. Participants were placed into cohorts based on the clinical history they reported. Recovery among Cohort 3 donors was established by two negative PCRs, clearance, or symptom resolution. CDR3 length equals 15 residues. The V gene lost 3 bases and the J gene lost 0 bases, with 8 bases spanning the gap. Germline CDR1 LNHDA, CDR2 SQIVND (reference sequence). This clonotype was obtained from a woman aged 50 to 60 who had recovered from COVID-19. Input material: PBMCs or T cells enriched from blood (not recorded which). V usage is TRBV19 and J usage is TRBJ1-4; no clear D. CDR3: CASSMGDATNEKLFF. The DNA for the CDR3 is TGTGCCAGTAGTATGGGCGACGCAACTAATGAAAAACTGTTTTTT.